This TCR beta chain emerged from a study of early T cells in non-severe SARS-CoV-2 infection. The library protocol tagged individual cDNA molecules with unique molecular identifiers. TCRdb used MiXCR to reprocess the 5' RACE reads, holding one entry per CDR3 protein. The data hold tens of thousands of distinct CDR3 sequences, with approximately 8% observed a single time. Study results and limitations: Anti-spike CD8 specificities were favored by VDJdb matching, whose results missed private and CD4 specificities.

Trimming stripped 1 base from V and 2 bases from J, with 16 bases between. CDR3 length: 17 amino acids. Germline CDR1 and CDR2: SGHVS and FNYEAQ. This clonotype has a handful of counts. Antigen unknown. The specimen was whole blood, collected at baseline. This sequence joins TRBV7-6 and TRBJ2-3; possibly TRBD2 for D (7 bases). The receptor was derived from an adult who was a healthcare worker with PCR-confirmed SARS-CoV-2 infection or an uninfected control (not recorded which). Here the CDR3 DNA reads TGTGCCAGCAGCTTAGGGGGAGGGGGACCGGACACAGATACGCAGTATTTT. As protein: CASSLGGGGPDTDTQYF.